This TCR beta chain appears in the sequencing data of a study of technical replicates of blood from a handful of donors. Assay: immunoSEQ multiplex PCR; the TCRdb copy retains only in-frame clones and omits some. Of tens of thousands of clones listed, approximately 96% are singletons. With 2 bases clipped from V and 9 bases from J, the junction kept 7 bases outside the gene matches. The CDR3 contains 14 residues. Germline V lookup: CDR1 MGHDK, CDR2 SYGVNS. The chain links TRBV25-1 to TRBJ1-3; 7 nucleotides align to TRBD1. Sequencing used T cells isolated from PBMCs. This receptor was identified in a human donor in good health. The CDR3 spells CASSETGVVGTIYF. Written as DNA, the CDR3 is TGTGCCAGCAGTGAAACAGGGGTTGTCGGCACCATATATTTT.